One sample yielded the 21 T cell receptor beta chains listed below, sequenced in a study of neurological immune-mediated disorders. TCRdb called the 5' RACE reads again in MiXCR, with one record for every CDR3 protein. This table has under 40,000 distinct CDR3 sequences, about 7% appearing once. Material for sequencing was CD4+ T cells from blood. These receptors were collected from a man in his forties or fifties in good health.

This clonotype has a count of ten or more. V and J are TRBV6-5 and TRBJ2-7; D not resolved. The length of the CDR3 is 15 residues. Germline-derived CDR1 and CDR2 are MNHEY and SVGAGI. Trimming pared 7 bases from V and 6 bases from J, leaving 22 bases between. The CDR3 is CASTIQSSGFGEQYF. The CDR3 DNA reads as TGTGCCAGCACTATACAGTCGTCGGGTTTTGGCGAGCAGTACTTC.

This clonotype showed up many times. The chain uses TRBV5-1 and TRBJ2-7; 7 bases align to TRBD1. The trim removed 0 bases at V and 2 bases at J, leaving 2 bases unmatched. The CDR3 contains 14 residues. Germline V lookup: CDR1 SGHRS, CDR2 YFSETQ. CDR3 nucleotides: TGCGCCAGCAGCTTGGACAGGGGTCCCTACGAGCAGTACTTC. Translating gives CASSLDRGPYEQYF.

There are many counts of this clonotype. The rearrangement joins TRBV29-1 to TRBJ1-4, with no clear D. The ends were cut back, 7 bases at V and 4 bases at J, with 10 bases in the middle. The CDR3 spans 12 residues. CDR1 and CDR2 from the germline V gene are SQVTM and ANQGSEA. CDR3 nucleotide sequence: TGCAGCGGCGGGCAGGTTAATGAAAAACTGTTTTTT. This translates into CSGGQVNEKLFF.

This clonotype has a count of ten or more. This chain joins TRBV7-2 and TRBJ2-1; the match to TRBD2 covers 8 bases. The germline CDR1 and CDR2 sequences are SGHTA and FQGNSA. The junction had 5 bases not matched to a gene; V was cut back by 0 bases and J by 7 bases. The CDR3 is made up of 15 amino acids. CDR3 nucleotide sequence: TGTGCCAGCAGCTTAGCTACTAGCGGATTTAATGAGCAGTTCTTC. Its translation: CASSLATSGFNEQFF.

This clonotype was found many times. V is TRBV4-2 and J is TRBJ2-5, with a weak D call TRBD1 (5 bases). V was cut by 1 base and J by 5 bases, with 11 bases left in between. This CDR3 has 14 residues. The germline V gene has CDR1 LGHNA and CDR2 YNFKEQ. Written as DNA, the CDR3 is TGTGCCAGCAGCCAAGGTTCCAGGGTTGAGACCCAGTACTTC. Its protein product is CASSQGSRVETQYF.

The sample holds many counts of this clonotype. The V and J genes are TRBV5-8 and TRBJ2-1, with D perhaps TRBD2 (5 bases). V lost 1 base and J 6 bases, leaving 23 bases between the germline ends. This CDR3 comprises 18 residues. Germline lookup yields CDR1 SGHTS and CDR2 YDEGEE. DNA of the CDR3: TGTGCCAGCAGCTTGATCCGGCCTACAAGCGGTCGGGTCAATGAGCAGTTCTTC. Protein product: CASSLIRPTSGRVNEQFF.

The sample holds many counts of this clonotype. The rearrangement uses TRBV29-1 and TRBJ2-3; possible D gene TRBD1, 6 bases. This CDR3 spans 14 amino acids. V was cut by 3 bases and J by 4 bases, with 14 bases left in between. Germline CDR1 reads SQVTM; CDR2 reads ANQGSEA. CDR3 nucleotide sequence: TGCAGCGTTGATCAGGGGCTAGGCGCAGATACGCAGTATTTT. Protein: CSVDQGLGADTQYF.

This clonotype was seen ten or more times. The V and J genes are TRBV6-6 and TRBJ2-5, with D uncertain. The CDR3 covers 11 residues. Trimming took 11 bases from V and 3 from J, leaving 10 bases between them. CDR1 MNHNY and CDR2 SVGAGI come from the germline V gene (reference sequence). The CDR3 DNA sequence: TGTGCCGGCGGCGCGGAAGAGACCCAGTACTTC. This translates into CAGGAEETQYF.

This clonotype was seen only a few times. The rearrangement uses TRBV4-2 and TRBJ1-3; D is unresolved. Germline V gives CDR1 LGHNA, CDR2 YNFKEQ. The CDR3 has 14 residues. V gave up 9 bases and J gave up 0 bases, with 12 bases separating them. The CDR3 loop is CASHRRSSGNTIYF. The CDR3 bases are TGTGCCAGTCACCGACGCAGCTCTGGAAACACCATATATTTT.

This clonotype came up many times. The V gene is TRBV29-1, the J gene TRBJ1-1, with D possibly matching TRBD1 (5 bases). Deletions cut 5 bases from V and 5 bases from J, with 21 bases between. The CDR3 length is 15 residues. Per germline, CDR1 SQVTM and CDR2 ANQGSEA. The chain's CDR3 is CSVRLRHSGGTEAFF. The CDR3 DNA reads as TGCAGCGTTCGGCTTCGACACTCCGGGGGGACTGAAGCTTTCTTT. Using reference TRBV29-1 and TRBJ1-1 for the parts outside the CDR3, the full variable domain is SAVISQKPSRDICQRGTSLTIQCQVDSQVTMMFWYRQQPGQSLTLIATANQGSEATYESGFVIDKFPISRPNLTFSTLTVSNMSPEDSSIYLCSVRLRHSGGTEAFFGQGTRLTVV.

Ten or more counts support this clonotype. V and J are TRBV7-9 and TRBJ1-4; no definite D call. With 3 bases removed from V and 5 bases from J, the gap between germline ends came to 10 bases. Looked up from germline, CDR1 is SEHNR and CDR2 is FQNEAQ (reference sequence). The CDR3 contains 14 residues. The DNA for the CDR3 is TGTGCCAGCAGCTTTAGGACGCGAAATGAAAAACTGTTTTTT. This sequence encodes CASSFRTRNEKLFF.

This clonotype was seen many times. The chain couples TRBV12-3 or TRBV12-4 to TRBJ1-2; D is uncertain. The V end was cut by 1 base, the J end by 5 bases, with 5 bases between. The CDR3 length is 12 residues. DNA of the CDR3: TGTGCCAGCAGTTTAGGACCTTATGGCTACACCTTC. It codes for CASSLGPYGYTF.

This clonotype was detected ten times or more. The rearrangement uses TRBV10-3 and TRBJ2-1; D unclear. The V gene's germline CDR1 is ENHRY and CDR2 SYGVKD. CDR3 length: 14 residues. V was clipped by 2 bases and J by 9 bases, with 14 bases between them. CDR3 region: CAISEETQRGEQFF. In nucleotides, the CDR3 is TGTGCCATCAGTGAGGAGACCCAGCGAGGTGAGCAGTTCTTC.

This clonotype was found many times. This chain connects TRBV5-8 to TRBJ1-1; D is undetermined. The CDR3 spans 9 residues. The V gene lost 8 bases and the J gene lost 8 bases, with 7 bases spanning the gap. From germline, CDR1 is SGHTS and CDR2 YDEGEE. The CDR3 loop is CARTWEAFF. The CDR3 region has the DNA TGTGCCAGGACCTGGGAAGCTTTCTTT.

This clonotype was observed many times. The chain couples TRBV5-1 to TRBJ2-6; weak D call: TRBD2 (5 bases). The ends were cut back, 0 bases at V and 0 bases at J, with 7 bases in the middle. The germline V gene encodes CDR1 SGHRS and CDR2 YFSETQ. The CDR3 runs to 16 residues. This chain's CDR3 is CASSLAEGSGANVLTF. The CDR3 nucleotides read TGCGCCAGCAGCTTGGCCGAGGGCTCTGGGGCCAACGTCCTGACTTTC. The whole variable domain, filled in from reference TRBV5-1 and TRBJ2-6, reads KAGVTQTPRYLIKTRGQQVTLSCSPISGHRSVSWYQQTPGQGLQFLFEYFSETQRNKGNFPGRFSGRQFSNSRSEMNVSTLELGDSALYLCASSLAEGSGANVLTFGAGSRLTVL.

This clonotype was found many times. The rearrangement links TRBV7-2 to TRBJ1-5; no clear D. Germline-derived CDR1 and CDR2 are SGHTA and FQGNSA. This CDR3 has 12 amino acids. Trimming removed 3 bases from V and 5 bases from J, with 5 bases in between. CDR3 sequence (DNA): TGTGCCAGCAGCTTCCACCATCAGCCCCAGCATTTT. This gives the protein CASSFHHQPQHF.

This clonotype was counted ten times or more. The CDR3 sequence: CASRPGRWSDDSPLHF. The CDR3 bases are TGTGCCAGCAGACCAGGGAGATGGTCCGATGATTCACCCCTCCACTTT. This chain connects TRBV6-5 to TRBJ1-6; D possibly corresponds to TRBD1 (5 bases). The CDR3 has 16 amino acids. The V and J ends lost 6 bases and 8 bases respectively, with 20 bases between them. The V gene's germline CDR1 is MNHEY and CDR2 SVGAGI.

This clonotype was counted ten times or more. V usage is TRBV6-1 and J usage is TRBJ2-7, with a possible D match to TRBD2 (7 bases). V lost 8 bases, J lost 7 bases, and 42 bases lay in between. CDR3 length: 21 amino acids. Germline loops: CDR1 MNHNS, CDR2 SASEGT. The CDR3 nucleotides are TGTGCCAGCGGCCGAAACCCCGGCCGAAACGGGGGGCTACGGGGTTTCGGGGAGCAGTACTTC. Its protein product is CASGRNPGRNGGLRGFGEQYF.

Ten or more counts support this clonotype. This chain links TRBV5-5 with TRBJ1-2, with 12 bases that match TRBD1. CDR3 length: 18 residues. J gave up 2 bases and V 4 bases, and 12 bases lay outside the gene matches. Germline V CDR1 and CDR2: SGHKS, YYEKEE (reference sequence). CDR3 sequence: CASSIDPGTGGSNYGYTF. CDR3 nucleotides: TGTGCCAGCAGCATAGACCCGGGGACAGGGGGCTCCAACTATGGCTACACCTTC. The full variable domain, its missing parts supplied by reference TRBV5-5 and TRBJ1-2, is DAGVTQSPTHLIKTRGQQVTLRCSPISGHKSVSWYQQVLGQGPQFIFQYYEKEERGRGNFPDRFSARQFPNYSSELNVNALLLGDSALYLCASSIDPGTGGSNYGYTFGSGTRLTVV.

Ten or more counts support this clonotype. The chain couples TRBV6-1 to TRBJ2-2; D perhaps matches TRBD1 (5 bases). The CDR3 is made up of 17 amino acids. V lost 1 base to trimming and J lost 5 bases, with 17 bases between them. Germline V gene sequence: CDR1 MNHNS, CDR2 SASEGT. This CDR3 reads CASSEGRDPLRTGELFF. The CDR3 coding sequence is TGTGCCAGCAGTGAAGGCAGGGATCCTTTAAGGACCGGGGAGCTGTTTTTT.

This clonotype was seen repeatedly, ten times or more. This sequence joins TRBV7-2 and TRBJ2-7; no clear D. Deletions cut 1 base from V and 4 bases from J, with 8 bases between. This CDR3 spans 13 amino acids. The germline V gene has CDR1 SGHTA and CDR2 FQGNSA. The CDR3 DNA reads TGTGCCAGCAGCTTAGAATTGACATACGAGCAGTACTTC. Its translation: CASSLELTYEQYF.